The 17 T cell receptor beta chains below all came from one sample that was sequenced in a study of control samples from healthy donors and cancer patients. Only in-frame clones appear in the TCRdb table, and some are missing; sequencing was by immunoSEQ multiplex PCR. The table has around 110,000 clones, 88% seen once. The sequencing sample was made of blood. The receptors come from a woman in her 70s in good health.

DNA of the CDR3: TGCGCCAGCAGCCAAGCTAGGGCAACTAATGAAAAACTGTTTTTT. Amino acids: CASSQARATNEKLFF. The genes are TRBV4-3 and TRBJ1-4, with D uncertain. Germline loops: CDR1 LGHNA, CDR2 YSLEER. The germline V and J ends were trimmed by 1 base and 0 bases, with 6 bases remaining between them. There are 15 residues in the CDR3.

This chain connects TRBV7-9 to TRBJ2-2; TRBD1 matches 9 bases. The V gene's germline CDR1 is SEHNR and CDR2 FQNEAQ (reference sequence). Germline trimming cut 5 bases from V and 5 bases from J; bases unmatched to any gene: 9. This CDR3 is 16 amino acids long. The CDR3 protein is CASSQKLTGGTGELFF. The CDR3 DNA is TGTGCCAGCAGCCAGAAGCTGACAGGGGGTACCGGGGAGCTGTTTTTT.

About this clone: This CDR3 is also generated by other DNA sequences in the sample. The rearrangement joins TRBV5-1 to TRBJ1-1; D perhaps matches TRBD1 (5 bases). The germline V gene encodes CDR1 SGHRS and CDR2 YFSETQ. The CDR3 has 14 residues. Trimming removed 0 bases at V and 1 base at J, with 7 bases between. CDR3 nucleotide sequence: TGCGCCAGCAGCTTGGCTGGGGGGAACACTGAAGCTTTCTTT. Amino acids: CASSLAGGNTEAFF.

This clone was seen a single time. The V and J genes are TRBV12-3 or TRBV12-4 and TRBJ1-5, with D unresolved. The germline V and J ends were trimmed by 7 bases and 2 bases, with 9 bases remaining between them. This CDR3 has 13 amino acids. CDR3 sequence reads: CASTSGGNQPQHF. DNA for the CDR3: TGTGCCAGCACCTCCGGGGGCAATCAGCCCCAGCATTTT.

This sequence joins TRBV4-1 and TRBJ2-7, with a tentative D call TRBD2 (6 bases). Trimming removed 0 bases at V and 3 bases at J, with 15 bases between. The CDR3 extends over 16 amino acids. Germline-derived CDR1 and CDR2 are MGHRA and YSYEKL. The CDR3 region is CASSQDSSKGGYEQYF. CDR3 coding DNA: TGCGCCAGCAGCCAAGATTCGAGTAAGGGAGGCTACGAGCAGTACTTC.

The chain combines TRBV11-2 with TRBJ2-6; the D gene could be TRBD1 or TRBD2 (5 bases each). CDR1 and CDR2 (germline): SGHAT, FQNNGV. This CDR3 comprises 19 residues. V lost 5 bases to trimming and J lost 0 bases, with 20 bases between them. In DNA, the CDR3 is TGTGCCAGCAGCAAGCGGACAAGGCCGCACTTCTCTGGGGCCAACGTCCTGACTTTC. Its translation is CASSKRTRPHFSGANVLTF. The full variable domain, rest sourced from reference TRBV11-2 and TRBJ2-6, is EAGVAQSPRYKIIEKRQSVAFWCNPISGHATLYWYQQILGQGPKLLIQFQNNGVVDDSQLPKDRFSAERLKGVDSTLKIQPAKLEDSAVYLCASSKRTRPHFSGANVLTFGAGSRLTVL.

The chain has TRBV7-9 and TRBJ2-1; TRBD1 matches 9 bases. Germline CDR1 and CDR2: SEHNR and FQNEAQ (reference sequence). The CDR3 covers 15 residues. The V and J ends lost 7 bases and 7 bases, in that order; junction bases with no gene match: 11. This CDR3 reads CASIRGTGRVNEQFF. CDR3 bases: TGTGCCAGCATCCGGGGGACAGGGAGGGTTAATGAGCAGTTCTTC. The full variable domain, with the rest looked up from reference TRBV7-9 and TRBJ2-1, is DTGVSQNPRHKITKRGQNVTFRCDPISEHNRLYWYRQTLGQGPEFLTYFQNEAQLEKSRLLSDRFSAERPKGSFSTLEIQRTEQGDSAMYLCASIRGTGRVNEQFFGPGTRLTVL.

The chain is built from TRBV7-2 and TRBJ1-6, with 12 nucleotides matching TRBD1. CDR1 is SGHTA, CDR2 FQGNSA, per germline. CDR3 size: 16 residues. V lost 5 bases and J lost 9; bases outside the gene matches: 8. The CDR3 sequence is CASSPRDRGPSSPLHF. In nucleotides, the CDR3 is TGTGCCAGCAGCCCGAGGGACAGGGGGCCGAGTTCACCCCTCCACTTT. Full variable domain (rest looked up from reference TRBV7-2 and TRBJ1-6): GAGVSQSPSNKVTEKGKDVELRCDPISGHTALYWYRQSLGQGLEFLIYFQGNSAPDKSGLPSDRFSAERTGGSVSTLTIQRTQQEDSAVYLCASSPRDRGPSSPLHFGNGTRLTVT.

The chain joins TRBV7-6 to TRBJ2-5; D remains ambiguous. Germline CDR1 and CDR2: SGHVS and FNYEAQ. Trimming removed 1 base at V and 2 bases at J, with 11 bases between. CDR3 length equals 15 residues. The CDR3 sequence: CASSLGRPPQETQYF. DNA of the CDR3: TGTGCCAGCAGCTTAGGCAGGCCGCCTCAAGAGACCCAGTACTTC.

CDR3 DNA sequence: TGTGCCAGCAGCTTTTCTAGCAATCAGCCCCAGCATTTT. Encoded protein: CASSFSSNQPQHF. The rearrangement uses TRBV5-6 and TRBJ1-5; D is uncertain. Trimming pared 2 bases from V and 0 bases from J, leaving 3 bases between. CDR3 size: 13 residues. The V gene's germline CDR1 is SGHDT and CDR2 YYEEEE.

This clone showed up just once. The same CDR3 is also encoded by other DNA sequences in this sample. The chain is built from TRBV6-5 and TRBJ1-4; TRBD1 matches at 10 bases. The germline V gene encodes CDR1 MNHEY and CDR2 SVGAGI. The CDR3 runs to 15 residues. Trimming at V came to 0 bases and at J to 6 bases, leaving 1 base not matched to a gene. The CDR3 sequence: CASSYSGTGDEKLFF. The CDR3 nucleotides are TGTGCCAGCAGTTACTCCGGGACAGGGGATGAAAAACTGTTTTTT.

CDR3 nucleotides: TGTGCCAGCAGTCCCCCCGGGATGAACACTGAAGCTTTCTTT. Encoded protein: CASSPPGMNTEAFF. This chain connects TRBV25-1 to TRBJ1-1, with D uncertain. CDR1 is MGHDK, CDR2 SYGVNS, per germline. V lost 5 bases and J 0 bases, leaving 10 bases between the germline ends. The CDR3 consists of 14 residues.

V usage is TRBV7-2 and J usage is TRBJ1-4, with D unresolved. Germline lookup yields CDR1 SGHTA and CDR2 FQGNSA. This CDR3 has 12 residues. The germline V and J ends were trimmed by 1 base and 8 bases, with 5 bases remaining between them. The CDR3 bases are TGTGCCAGCAGCTTAGGGTTGGAAAAACTGTTTTTT. It yields the protein CASSLGLEKLFF.

This clone came up once. The rearrangement joins TRBV4-3 to TRBJ1-5, with D uncertain. V lost 0 bases to trimming and J lost 7 bases, with 7 bases between them. Germline CDR1 LGHNA, CDR2 YSLEER. This CDR3 has 13 amino acids. The CDR3 DNA is TGCGCCAGCAGCCAAGATCTCCACCAGCCCCAGCATTTT. Translating it yields CASSQDLHQPQHF.

The chain couples TRBV12-3 or TRBV12-4 to TRBJ1-1; weak D call: TRBD1 (6 bases). The CDR3 consists of 12 residues. V was pared by 6 bases and J by 4 bases, with 9 bases between. The CDR3 protein is CASSTGPTEAFF. The CDR3 bases are TGTGCCAGCAGCACAGGGCCCACTGAAGCTTTCTTT.

This clone was detected only once. This chain joins TRBV7-8 and TRBJ2-7; the D gene is possibly TRBD1 (6 bases). Per the germline V gene, CDR1 is SGHVS and CDR2 is FQNEAQ. V lost 5 bases, J lost 3 bases, and 17 bases lay in between. The CDR3 runs to 15 residues. Here the CDR3 DNA reads TGTGCCAGCAGCCGCCTACAGGGAGTCGTCTACGAGCAGTACTTC. Translated, it gives CASSRLQGVVYEQYF.

The rearrangement uses TRBV11-2 and TRBJ1-1, with a tentative D call TRBD1 (5 bases). This CDR3 region has 17 residues. Looked up from germline, CDR1 is SGHAT and CDR2 is FQNNGV. Trimming removed 6 bases at V and 0 bases at J, with 20 bases between. CDR3 nucleotide sequence: TGTGCCAGCAGTCTGGTCAGGGTCAGCTCCATGAACACTGAAGCTTTCTTT. Translation gives CASSLVRVSSMNTEAFF.